One sample yielded the 27 T cell receptor beta chains listed below, sequenced in a study of T cells after yellow fever vaccination. TCRdb analysed the 5' RACE reads with MiXCR anew, one entry per CDR3 protein. The sample records 250,000 to 350,000 distinct CDR3 sequences, roughly 8.7% being singletons. Source: CD4+ T cells sorted from PBMCs, taken 5 days after the yellow fever booster vaccination. These receptors originate from a man aged 18 to 29 who received the YFV17D yellow fever vaccine.

This clonotype was seen only a few times. The chain carries TRBV6-2 or TRBV6-3 and TRBJ1-5; D gene uncertain. The CDR3 has 14 amino acids. The V and J ends lost 1 base and 1 base respectively, with 5 bases between them. CDR1 and CDR2 (germline): MNHEY, SVGEGT. CDR3 nucleotide sequence: TGTGCCAGCAGTTACTATCAGAGCAATCAGCCCCAGCATTTT. Translating it yields CASSYYQSNQPQHF.

This clonotype occurred a few times. The V and J genes are TRBV6-5 and TRBJ2-3; D ambiguous. The CDR3 covers 14 residues. The germline gives CDR1 MNHEY, CDR2 SVGAGI. Deletions cut 7 bases from V and 2 bases from J, with 13 bases between. CDR3 residues: CASKIARPTDTQYF. DNA for the CDR3: TGTGCCAGCAAAATCGCAAGACCCACAGATACGCAGTATTTT.

The chain employs TRBV11-3 and TRBJ2-2, with 7 bases aligning to TRBD1. Germline V lookup: CDR1 SGHNT, CDR2 YENEEA. Losses at the gene ends were 6 bases for V and 1 base for J; bases not matched to a gene: 5. The CDR3 is made up of 15 amino acids. CDR3 residues: CASSTGTVNTGELFF. For the CDR3, the DNA is TGTGCCAGCAGTACCGGGACAGTGAACACCGGGGAGCTGTTTTTT.

This clonotype appeared many times. The chain recombines TRBV4-1 with TRBJ1-2; D is perhaps TRBD1 (6 bases). The CDR3 has 18 residues. V lost 1 base to trimming and J lost 7 bases, with 25 bases between them. Germline V gives CDR1 MGHRA, CDR2 YSYEKL. The CDR3 nucleotides are TGCGCCAGCAGCCAAGTCCCTCTCCTCAGGGGCCACGCCGGTGGCTACACCTTC. Residues: CASSQVPLLRGHAGGYTF.

This clonotype was seen at least ten times. The rearrangement uses TRBV7-9 and TRBJ1-6; 9 bases are shared with TRBD1. The CDR3 is 14 residues long. The V gene end was trimmed by 0 bases and the J gene end by 9 bases; junction bases not matched to a gene: 0. Germline loops: CDR1 SEHNR, CDR2 FQNEAQ (reference sequence). The CDR3 DNA reads as TGTGCCAGCAGCTTAGCGACAGGGGGTTCACCCCTCCACTTT. Its protein is CASSLATGGSPLHF.

The chain couples TRBV5-4 to TRBJ2-6; D call uncertain. The germline V gene encodes CDR1 SGHNT and CDR2 YYREEE (reference sequence). V was clipped by 4 bases and J by 2 bases, with 10 bases between them. This CDR3 region has 15 residues. CDR3 nucleotide sequence: TGTGCCAGCAGCGGTGGGCGAGCTGGGGCCAACGTCCTGACTTTC. Translated: CASSGGRAGANVLTF.

The rearrangement links TRBV6-2 or TRBV6-3 to TRBJ1-6; D is ambiguous. This CDR3 contains 13 residues. Germline V CDR1 and CDR2: MNHEY, SVGEGT. Trimming shortened V by 5 bases and J by 7 bases, and 9 bases separated the two germline ends. CDR3 residues: CASSPSVNSPLHF. As DNA, the CDR3 is TGTGCCAGCAGTCCTTCGGTCAATTCACCCCTCCACTTT.

This clonotype was detected many times. This chain connects TRBV20-1 to TRBJ2-1, with 11 bases that match TRBD2. Trimming cost V 8 bases and J 9 bases; bases outside gene matches: 12. This CDR3 is 14 amino acids long. In germline, CDR1 is DFQATT, CDR2 SNEGSKA (reference sequence). CDR3 region: CSSLAGGAQIEQFF. The CDR3 DNA follows: TGCAGTTCTTTAGCGGGGGGGGCCCAGATTGAGCAGTTCTTC.

This clonotype was found a few times. The rearrangement links TRBV28 to TRBJ1-5, with a weak D call TRBD1 (6 bases). Trimming removed 2 bases at V and 5 bases at J, with 10 bases between. In germline, CDR1 is MDHEN, CDR2 SYDVKM. The CDR3 length is 14 residues. The CDR3 spells CASSLGGGHQPQHF. The DNA for the CDR3 is TGTGCCAGCAGTTTAGGGGGGGGGCATCAGCCCCAGCATTTT.

In this sample, this clonotype turned up a few times. The gene calls are TRBV5-6 and TRBJ2-7, with D unresolved. V was clipped by 3 bases and J by 2 bases, with 15 bases between them. Germline CDR1 reads SGHDT; CDR2 reads YYEEEE. The CDR3 contains 15 residues. The CDR3 DNA follows: TGTGCCAGCAGCTCGACCCTCCTCTCGACCTACGAGCAGTACGTC. This translates into CASSSTLLSTYEQYV.

This clonotype has at least ten counts. V is TRBV5-6 and J is TRBJ2-3, with unresolved D. This CDR3 region has 12 residues. With 3 bases removed from V and 3 bases from J, the gap between germline ends came to 5 bases. Per the germline V gene, CDR1 is SGHDT and CDR2 is YYEEEE. The CDR3 protein is CASSWGTDTQYF. The CDR3 nucleotides are TGTGCCAGCAGCTGGGGAACAGATACGCAGTATTTT.

This clonotype was seen more than once but under ten times. The rearrangement joins TRBV6-1 to TRBJ2-7; D possibly corresponds to TRBD1 (5 bases). This CDR3 spans 13 amino acids. The V end lost 3 bases, the J end lost 6 bases, and 12 bases lay between the germline ends. Germline assignment: CDR1 MNHNS and CDR2 SASEGT. Here the CDR3 DNA reads TGTGCCAGCAGTGACAGGGTCAAGGGCGAGCAGTACGTC. Its translation is CASSDRVKGEQYV.

For the CDR3, the DNA is TGTGCCACCGGAACAGGGGGTACTGAAGCTTTCTTT. Translation: CATGTGGTEAFF. The chain combines TRBV19 with TRBJ1-1; 8 bases are shared with TRBD1. Trimming cost V 10 bases and J 5 bases; bases outside gene matches: 6. Germline CDR1 reads LNHDA; CDR2 reads SQIVND (reference sequence). The CDR3 consists of 12 residues.

This clonotype was detected many times. The J gene is TRBJ2-1, the V gene TRBV10-3; D perhaps matches TRBD1 (7 bases). V shed 8 bases and J shed 6 bases, with 17 bases lying between them. Per the germline V gene, CDR1 is ENHRY and CDR2 is SYGVKD. The CDR3 is made up of 14 amino acids. The CDR3 protein is CAIGGSDRLNEQFF. The CDR3 DNA reads TGTGCCATCGGGGGGTCGGACAGGCTCAATGAGCAGTTCTTC.

This clonotype was recorded a few times. The rearrangement uses TRBV25-1 and TRBJ2-4, with D perhaps given as TRBD1 or TRBD2 (5 bases each). The CDR3 runs to 12 residues. V lost 3 bases to trimming and J lost 9 bases, with 9 bases between them. The germline gives CDR1 MGHDK, CDR2 SYGVNS. CDR3 region: CASSDARGIQYF. The CDR3 nucleotides are TGTGCCAGCAGTGACGCGAGGGGCATTCAGTACTTC.

V gene TRBV5-1 combines with J gene TRBJ2-7, with 7 bases identical to TRBD1. The CDR3 sequence is 15 residues long. V dropped 3 bases and J dropped 6; count of bases not matched to a gene: 12. The germline CDR1 and CDR2 sequences are SGHRS and YFSETQ. CDR3 loop: CASSSQETGWVEQYF. CDR3 sequence (DNA): TGCGCCAGCAGCTCCCAAGAGACAGGGTGGGTCGAGCAGTACTTC. The variable domain in full, with the rest retrieved from reference TRBV5-1 and TRBJ2-7, is KAGVTQTPRYLIKTRGQQVTLSCSPISGHRSVSWYQQTPGQGLQFLFEYFSETQRNKGNFPGRFSGRQFSNSRSEMNVSTLELGDSALYLCASSSQETGWVEQYFGPGTRLTVT.

At least ten counts were recorded for this clonotype. The junction differs from germline at one of its ends, possibly a read error. The J gene is TRBJ2-2, the V gene TRBV29-1, with a weak D call TRBD1 (5 bases). This CDR3 has 14 residues. From germline, CDR1 is SQVTM and CDR2 ANQGSEA. The CDR3 loop is CSVGSPGNAGELFF. The CDR3 DNA reads as TGCAGCGTGGGGTCACCAGGGAACGCCGGGGAGCTGTTTTTT.

This clonotype was observed at least ten times. V is TRBV5-5 and J is TRBJ1-2; D gene unclear. Germline V lookup: CDR1 SGHKS, CDR2 YYEKEE (reference sequence). The V and J ends lost 3 bases and 4 bases respectively, with 10 bases between them. The CDR3 covers 13 residues. CDR3 region: CASSSTALYGYTF. The CDR3 region has the DNA TGTGCCAGCAGCTCGACGGCCCTCTATGGCTACACCTTC.

The V and J genes are TRBV7-9 and TRBJ1-1; the D gene is possibly TRBD1 (6 bases). Germline V gene lookup returns CDR1 SEHNR and CDR2 FQNEAQ (reference sequence). V lost 4 bases to trimming and J lost 3 bases, with 12 bases between them. The CDR3 length is 14 residues. The CDR3 is CASSSGQTYTEAFF. The CDR3 DNA reads TGTGCCAGCAGCTCCGGACAGACGTACACTGAAGCTTTCTTT. The whole variable domain, remainder taken from reference TRBV7-9 and TRBJ1-1, is DTGVSQNPRHKITKRGQNVTFRCDPISEHNRLYWYRQTLGQGPEFLTYFQNEAQLEKSRLLSDRFSAERPKGSFSTLEIQRTEQGDSAMYLCASSSGQTYTEAFFGQGTRLTVV.

The chain couples TRBV18 to TRBJ1-1, with D perhaps TRBD1 (6 bases). This CDR3 is 12 amino acids long. Germline V gene data show CDR1 as KGHSH and CDR2 as LQKENI. V shed 8 bases and J shed 1 base, with 8 bases lying between them. The CDR3 DNA reads as TGTGCCAGCCTGGACAGGAACACTGAAGCTTTCTTT. Translation gives CASLDRNTEAFF.

This clonotype was seen a few times. This chain connects TRBV20-1 to TRBJ1-6, with D uncertain. The germline gives CDR1 DFQATT, CDR2 SNEGSKA (reference sequence). This CDR3 spans 12 amino acids. Trimming pared 3 bases from V and 9 bases from J, leaving 9 bases between. CDR3 bases: TGCAGTGCTAGCGCCGGCGGTTCACCCCTCCACTTT. Its translation: CSASAGGSPLHF.

In its sample, this clonotype was seen a few times. The CDR3 nucleotides are TGTGCCAGCAGTTCAATAGGACAGGGCCTTTACGAGCAGTACTTC. Translated, it gives CASSSIGQGLYEQYF. The rearrangement links TRBV6-2 or TRBV6-3 to TRBJ2-7; 8 bases line up with TRBD1. CDR3 size: 15 residues. Per the germline V gene, CDR1 is MNHEY and CDR2 is SVGEGT. Germline trimming cut 4 bases from V and 4 bases from J; bases unmatched to any gene: 9.

This clonotype was detected only a few times. This chain uses TRBV20-1 with TRBJ2-1; D is unresolved. Germline CDR1 and CDR2: DFQATT and SNEGSKA (reference sequence). This CDR3 is built from 11 residues. V shed 1 base and J shed 9 bases, with 7 bases lying between them. The CDR3 nucleotides are TGCAGTGCTAGAGGGTCCGGTGAGCAGTTCTTC. Translating it yields CSARGSGEQFF.

This clonotype has a count of ten or more. This chain connects TRBV20-1 to TRBJ2-5; TRBD1 matches at 7 bases. V lost 0 bases to trimming and J lost 1 base; unmatched junction nucleotides: 8. There are 16 residues in the CDR3. The germline gives CDR1 DFQATT, CDR2 SNEGSKA (reference sequence). Here the CDR3 DNA reads TGCAGTGCTAGAGATGAGAAGGGGGCTTTCCAAGAGACCCAGTACTTC. Translating it yields CSARDEKGAFQETQYF.

This clonotype occurred a few times. The rearrangement links TRBV4-2 to TRBJ1-2, with 9 bases that match TRBD1. The CDR3 runs 17 residues. Losses at the gene ends were 1 base for V and 4 bases for J; bases not matched to a gene: 10. Germline CDR1 and CDR2: LGHNA and YNFKEQ. The CDR3 DNA is TGTGCCAGCAGCCAAGCGCCGGGACAGGGTACACCCTATGGCTACACCTTC. Translation gives CASSQAPGQGTPYGYTF.

This clonotype was observed a handful of times. The V call is TRBV2, the J call TRBJ2-5; 7 bases are shared with TRBD2. CDR1 and CDR2 (germline): SNHLY, FYNNEI. CDR3 size: 14 residues. V shed 9 bases, J shed 0 bases, and the junction held 7 bases outside the gene matches. As DNA, the CDR3 is TGTGCCAGTTGGACTAGAACGTACCAAGAGACCCAGTACTTC. This sequence encodes CASWTRTYQETQYF. Based on the CDR3 plus reference TRBV2 and TRBJ2-5, the full variable domain is EPEVTQTPSHQVTQMGQEVILRCVPISNHLYFYWYRQILGQKVEFLVSFYNNEISEKSEIFDDQFSVERPDGSNFTLKIRSTKLEDSAMYFCASWTRTYQETQYFGPGTRLLVL.

V is TRBV12-3 or TRBV12-4 and J is TRBJ1-2; D remains ambiguous. This CDR3 has 12 residues. Trimming took 6 bases from V and 4 from J, leaving 9 bases between them. In DNA form, the CDR3 reads TGTGCCAGCAGGGGGTCTGGCTATGGCTACACCTTC. Translated, it gives CASRGSGYGYTF.